The entry below describes one T cell receptor beta chain. This clonotype was seen many times. Which antigen it targets is not known. One base away there is no much larger clone; base qualities are not given. This specimen comes from a study of regulatory T cells in long-lasting Graves disease (dated by TCRdb to the early 2020s). Study-wide context: Persistent Graves' disease meant more than 5 years of antithyroid drug treatment with TSH receptor autoantibodies that stayed positive. Antithyroid drugs had been taken for about 10.3 years on average by persistent Graves' disease patients in the clinical cohort. The study took place in China and was registered as a clinical trial. Persistent Graves' disease patients were compared with newly diagnosed Graves' disease patients by peripheral blood TCR sequencing and RNA sequencing. A total of 35 or so samples underwent TCR sequencing: about 13 from persistent and roughly 20 from newly diagnosed Graves' disease patients.

Receptor amplification or capture employed multiplex PCR. TCRdb names Illumina HiSeq 4000 as the instrument used. TCR beta libraries were built with iRepertoire HTBI primers and Arm-PCR amplification of CDR3 regions. Before sequencing, the PCR products went through gel purification. The paper's processing steps were these. Across samples, roughly 60 TRBV and 13 to 15 TRBJ segments were identified and used for gene usage analysis of CDR3 amino acid clonotypes. COPE and FqMerger were used to merge filtered high-quality paired reads into contigs. BLAST was used to align contigs to the IMGT TRBV, TRBD and TRBJ reference genes, and CDR3 was defined following IMGT. Highly expanded clones were defined as clonotypes with a frequency above 0.1%. Shannon entropy was used to measure repertoire diversity, and the Gini coefficient was used to measure V-J evenness. Clonotypes shared by more than one individual were considered public. TCRdb redid the processing of the public reads, applying fastp at Q25 and MiXCR, and retained in-frame beta chains. Entries are consolidated by CDR3 protein sequence, retaining the most common genes and DNA. The V and J calls were determined by TCRdb, not by the authors. The sample profile shows 300,000 to 400,000 distinct CDR3 sequences; around a fifth of them were found once. The ten largest clones add up to around 30% of the sample.

As encoded in the germline V gene (reference sequence), CDR1 is MNHEY while CDR2 is SMNVEV. Reading from cysteine to phenylalanine, the CDR3 counts 15 amino acids. The kept DNA is CDR3 alone, 45 bases in frame from the first base. V and J are trimmed by 3 bases and 0 bases, and the gene matches miss 2 bases of the junction. Broader findings and caveats from the paper: Sequencing and analysis were limited to the TCR beta chain. As a limitation, the authors acknowledged that the small sample size may reduce accuracy. Only peripheral blood was studied, because thyroid tissue, the primary lesion, was inaccessible. A larger number of public clonotypes was shared among persistent patients (over 2,500) than among newly diagnosed patients (roughly 970). Compared with newly diagnosed patients, persistent Graves' disease patients had lower TCR Shannon entropy and fewer highly expanded clones, which suggests clonal expansion. Persistent disease showed preferential use of TRBV28, TRBJ1-2 and TRBJ2-5, whereas newly diagnosed disease favored TRBV20-1 and TRBJ2-1.

Per the publication, the time point label means: persistent/refractory GD, antithyroid drugs over 5 years with positive TRAb. For both TCR sequencing and RNA sequencing, RNA was extracted from PBMCs using TRIzol. Graves' disease was diagnosed according to American Thyroid Association guidelines. Recruitment of patients was carried out at an endocrinology department in Xi'an, China. From each patient, about 9.7 milliliters of peripheral blood was collected into an EDTA anticoagulant tube. Ficoll Paque Plus density gradient separation was used to isolate PBMCs, and no further T cell sorting was done. An Agilent 2100 Bioanalyzer and agarose gel were used to check RNA quality, while a NanoDrop 2000 measured RNA concentration.

This sequence originates from a female donor with Graves disease. The source material was peripheral blood mononuclear cells (PBMCs), sampled when the disease was refractory, from a patient treated with antithyroid drugs. The V and J genes are TRBV27 and TRBJ2-7; 10 of the junction bases match TRBD2. The CDR3 here reads CASSFGTSDSYEQYF. DNA sequence: TGTGCCAGCAGTTTCGGGACTAGCGACTCCTACGAGCAGTACTTC.